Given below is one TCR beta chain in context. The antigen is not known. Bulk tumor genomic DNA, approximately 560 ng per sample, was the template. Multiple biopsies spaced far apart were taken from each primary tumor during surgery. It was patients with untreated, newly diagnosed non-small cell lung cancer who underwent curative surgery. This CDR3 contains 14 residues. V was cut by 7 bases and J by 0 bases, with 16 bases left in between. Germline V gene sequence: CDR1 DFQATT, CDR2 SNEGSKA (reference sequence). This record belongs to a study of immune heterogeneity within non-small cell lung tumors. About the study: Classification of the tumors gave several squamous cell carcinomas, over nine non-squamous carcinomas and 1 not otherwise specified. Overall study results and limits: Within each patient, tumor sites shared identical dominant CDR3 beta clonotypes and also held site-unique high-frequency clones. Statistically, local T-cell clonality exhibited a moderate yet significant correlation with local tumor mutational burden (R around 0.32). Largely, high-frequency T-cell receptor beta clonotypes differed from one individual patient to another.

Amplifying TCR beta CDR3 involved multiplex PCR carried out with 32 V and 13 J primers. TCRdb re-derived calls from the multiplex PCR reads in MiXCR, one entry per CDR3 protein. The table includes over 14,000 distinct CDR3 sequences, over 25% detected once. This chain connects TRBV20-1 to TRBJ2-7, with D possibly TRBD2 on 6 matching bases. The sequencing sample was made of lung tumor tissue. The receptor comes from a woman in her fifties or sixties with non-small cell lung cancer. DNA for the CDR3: TGCAGTGTCCAACTAGTAGCGGTCTCCTACGAGCAGTACTTC. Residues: CSVQLVAVSYEQYF.